Below, one TCR beta chain is given with its context. This record comes from a study of shared clonotypes between healthy human individuals. In the original processing: Filtering differed since immunoSEQ provided only junctions, with no quality scores. The protocol was immunoSEQ multiplex PCR, while the TCRdb copy is restricted to in-frame clones and leaves out a portion. V and J calls and clone size come straight from that table; D and trimming were deduced from the DNA. The repertoire holds around 700,000 clones, with approximately 75% as singletons. Germline CDR1 and CDR2: SGHKS and YYEKEE (reference sequence). The CDR3 length is 13 residues. Trimming cost V 0 bases and J 3 bases, with 7 bases left between them.

This clonotype was obtained from a woman aged 25 to 39 in good health. The sequencing input was memory CD4+ T cells sorted from blood. Subset indicated: CD45RA-negative fraction. The rearrangement joins TRBV5-5 to TRBJ2-7; possibly TRBD2 for D (6 bases). CDR3 coding DNA: TGTGCCAGCAGCTTGGGACTAGTCTACGAGCAGTACTTC. Its protein is CASSLGLVYEQYF. The full variable domain, completed using reference TRBV5-5 and TRBJ2-7, is DAGVTQSPTHLIKTRGQQVTLRCSPISGHKSVSWYQQVLGQGPQFIFQYYEKEERGRGNFPDRFSARQFPNYSSELNVNALLLGDSALYLCASSLGLVYEQYFGPGTRLTVT.